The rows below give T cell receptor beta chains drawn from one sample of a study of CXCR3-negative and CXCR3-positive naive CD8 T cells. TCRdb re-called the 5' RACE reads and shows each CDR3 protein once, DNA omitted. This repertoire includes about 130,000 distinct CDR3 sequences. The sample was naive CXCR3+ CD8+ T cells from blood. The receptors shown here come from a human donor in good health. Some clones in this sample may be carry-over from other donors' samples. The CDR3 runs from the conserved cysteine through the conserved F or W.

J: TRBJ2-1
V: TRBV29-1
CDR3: CSVEGLAGPYNEQFF

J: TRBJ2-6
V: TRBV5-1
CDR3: CASIQPGANVLTF

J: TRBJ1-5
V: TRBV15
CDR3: CATTKGDGQSPGQPQHF

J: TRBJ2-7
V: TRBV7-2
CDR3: CASSEGRNSHEQYF

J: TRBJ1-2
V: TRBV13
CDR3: CASSSRSPGGYTF

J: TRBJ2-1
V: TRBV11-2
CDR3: CASSLGPVTPNEQFF

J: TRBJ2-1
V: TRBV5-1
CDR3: CASSWGFAGGPQEQFF

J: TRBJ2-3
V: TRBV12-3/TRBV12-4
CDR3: CASSLVSQGPNTDTQYF

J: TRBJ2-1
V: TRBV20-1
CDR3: CSANTPLEGQGRGDEQFF

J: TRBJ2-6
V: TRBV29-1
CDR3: CSVEEGSGANVLTF

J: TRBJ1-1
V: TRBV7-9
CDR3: CASSLAATEAFF

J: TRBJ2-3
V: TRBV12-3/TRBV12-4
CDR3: CASSPSSGGPIDTQYF

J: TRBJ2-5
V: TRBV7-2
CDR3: CASSLVWLAGGVQETQYF

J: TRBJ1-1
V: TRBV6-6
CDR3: CASSPGGRYEAFF

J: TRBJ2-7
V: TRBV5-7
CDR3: CASSRAGSPSYEQYF

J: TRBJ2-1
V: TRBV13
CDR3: CASNLEVNEQFF

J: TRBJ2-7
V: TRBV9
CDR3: CASSVDGQQRTYEQYF

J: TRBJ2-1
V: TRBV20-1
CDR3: CSASWGKGDNEQFF

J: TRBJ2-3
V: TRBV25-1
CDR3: CASSPRDSTDTQYF

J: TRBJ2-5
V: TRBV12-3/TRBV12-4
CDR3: CASSRPGASGRAGGETQYF

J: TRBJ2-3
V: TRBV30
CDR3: CAWSDGTTSTDTQYF

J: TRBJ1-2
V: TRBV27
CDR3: CASSSGLTLNYGYTF

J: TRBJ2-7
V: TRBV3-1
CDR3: CASSQGKGDGTYEQYF

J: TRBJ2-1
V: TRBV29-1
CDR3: CSVPRPGTGSLEQFF

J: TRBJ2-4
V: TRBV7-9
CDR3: CASSGGAGRNIQYF

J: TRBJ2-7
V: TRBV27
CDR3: CASSPTGLGAYEQYF

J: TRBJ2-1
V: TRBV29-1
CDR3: CSVPWTGRNEQFF

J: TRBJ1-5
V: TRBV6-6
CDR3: CASSYPDRSNQPQHF

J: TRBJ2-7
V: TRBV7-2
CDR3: CASSSSTRGGYEQYF

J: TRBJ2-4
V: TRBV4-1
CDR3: CASSQGMGGGSNIQYF

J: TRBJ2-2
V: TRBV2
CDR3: CAINRVNTGELFF

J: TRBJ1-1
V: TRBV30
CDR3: CAWTGGMNTEAFF

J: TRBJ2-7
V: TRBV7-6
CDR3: CASSLATSYEQYF

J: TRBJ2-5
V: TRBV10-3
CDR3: CAISESGEETQYF

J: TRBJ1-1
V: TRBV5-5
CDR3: CASSPRIQGVTPGTEAFF

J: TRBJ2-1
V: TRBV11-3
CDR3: CASSSWGARRHEQFF

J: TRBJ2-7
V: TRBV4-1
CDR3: CASSQDREHYEQYF

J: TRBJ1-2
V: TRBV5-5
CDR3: CASSLKIMEGYTF

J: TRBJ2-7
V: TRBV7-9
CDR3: CASTRGGTYEQYF

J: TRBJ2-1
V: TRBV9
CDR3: CASSPRQAGDNEQFF

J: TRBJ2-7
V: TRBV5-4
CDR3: CASSEGTGVFDEQYF

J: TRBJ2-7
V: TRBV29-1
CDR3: CSVEGVSSYEQYF

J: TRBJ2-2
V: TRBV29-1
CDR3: CIVEAGQTNTGELFF

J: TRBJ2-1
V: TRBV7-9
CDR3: CASSSLGGHVSYDEQFF

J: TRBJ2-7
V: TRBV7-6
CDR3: CASSSKADVTSAYEQYF

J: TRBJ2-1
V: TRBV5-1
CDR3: CASSVGWRTDDEQFF

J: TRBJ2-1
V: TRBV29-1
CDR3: CSVSGTGGNEQFF

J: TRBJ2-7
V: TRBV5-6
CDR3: CASSWGTETYEQYF

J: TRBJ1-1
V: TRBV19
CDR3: CASAGDPNPNTEAFF

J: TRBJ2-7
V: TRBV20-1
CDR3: CSARDAGTDYEQYF

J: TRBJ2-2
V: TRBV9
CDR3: CASSPFSGGELFF

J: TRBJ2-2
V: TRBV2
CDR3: CASSELVNTVELFF

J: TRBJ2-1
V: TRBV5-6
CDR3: CASSPTGVIYNEQFF